Each of the 18 T cell receptor beta chains below was sequenced from the same sample in a study of blood T cell repertoires in COVID-19. This table comes from immunoSEQ multiplex PCR, and its TCRdb copy is limited to in-frame clones, with some not included. Of around 470,000 clones in the sample, around 90% were seen once. The sequencing sample was made of PBMCs or T cells enriched from blood (not recorded which). The receptor source for this set is a young man who had recovered from COVID-19.

The J gene is TRBJ2-2, the V gene TRBV7-9, with D perhaps TRBD2 (6 bases). The V end lost 6 bases, the J end lost 5 bases, and 13 bases lay between the germline ends. The germline V gene encodes CDR1 SEHNR and CDR2 FQNEAQ (reference sequence). There are 14 residues in the CDR3. The DNA for the CDR3 is TGTGCCAGCAGAGGTGGAGGGGTTACCGGGGAGCTGTTTTTT. Translating it yields CASRGGGVTGELFF.

This chain uses TRBV19 with TRBJ2-1; D is perhaps TRBD1 (7 bases). The CDR3 has 15 amino acids. V shed 6 bases and J shed 10 bases, with 22 bases lying between them. Germline V lookup: CDR1 LNHDA, CDR2 SQIVND (reference sequence). CDR3: CASSQPDRDSDEQFF. Here the CDR3 DNA reads TGTGCCAGTAGCCAACCCGACAGGGACTCGGACGAGCAGTTCTTC.

The CDR3 DNA reads as TGCGCCAGCAGCCTTCAACAGGGAAGAGCCGAAGAGCAGTACTTC. Protein: CASSLQQGRAEEQYF. The genes are TRBV4-1 and TRBJ2-7; tentative D call: TRBD1 (6 bases). V was pared by 4 bases and J by 7 bases, with 20 bases between. The length of the CDR3 is 15 residues. The germline V gene has CDR1 MGHRA and CDR2 YSYEKL.

V is TRBV19 and J is TRBJ1-5; the D is unclear. CDR1 and CDR2 from the germline V gene are LNHDA and SQIVND (reference sequence). The length of the CDR3 is 13 residues. V gave up 7 bases and J gave up 6 bases, with 13 bases separating them. CDR3 coding DNA: TGTGCCAGTACCCTTAGTAATAGTCAGCCCCAGCATTTT. This encodes CASTLSNSQPQHF.

The chain joins TRBV7-3 to TRBJ1-2; 8 bases are a match to TRBD1. Germline V CDR1 and CDR2: SGHTA, FQGTGA. This CDR3 is built from 18 residues. Trimming took 0 bases from V and 4 from J; bases not matched to a gene: 13. CDR3 loop: CASSLTGPSGTGVYGYTF. The CDR3 region has the DNA TGTGCCAGCAGCTTAACGGGGCCATCCGGGACAGGTGTCTATGGCTACACCTTC.

This clone has a handful of counts. The V gene is TRBV3-1 (or the pseudogene TRBV3-2), the J gene TRBJ1-3, with no clear D. Germline-derived CDR1 and CDR2 are LGHDT and YNNKEL (reference sequence). The CDR3 sequence is 14 residues long. The V end lost 5 bases, the J end lost 0 bases, and 8 bases lay between the germline ends. For the CDR3, the DNA is TGTGCCAGCAGCTCGACACACTCTGGAAACACCATATATTTT. Protein sequence: CASSSTHSGNTIYF.

Details on this clone: A clone one base away is much larger, so this may be a read error. The rearrangement links TRBV7-3 to TRBJ1-1; D not resolved. Germline CDR1 and CDR2: SGHTA and FQGTGA. The ends were cut back, 3 bases at V and 1 base at J, with 6 bases in the middle. The CDR3 totals 13 residues. The CDR3 DNA follows: TGTGCCAGCAGCTTGGGAGAGAACACTGAAGCTTTCTTT. It codes for CASSLGENTEAFF.

The rearrangement links TRBV5-6 to TRBJ1-4; TRBD1 matches 7 bases. V was clipped by 1 base and J by 4 bases; unmatched bases: 7. Germline loops: CDR1 SGHDT, CDR2 YYEEEE. The CDR3 runs to 16 residues. The CDR3 nucleotides are TGTGCCAGCAGCTTGAATGGAGCAGGGGGTAATGAAAAACTGTTTTTT. Its translation: CASSLNGAGGNEKLFF. Variable domain in full (rest from reference TRBV5-6 and TRBJ1-4): DAGVTQSPTHLIKTRGQQVTLRCSPKSGHDTVSWYQQALGQGPQFIFQYYEEEERQRGNFPDRFSGHQFPNYSSELNVNALLLGDSALYLCASSLNGAGGNEKLFFGSGTQLSVL.

V is TRBV3-1 (or the pseudogene TRBV3-2) and J is TRBJ1-5; D is unresolved. CDR3 length: 17 residues. Trimming took off 0 bases at V and 5 bases at J, with 17 bases between the two ends. The germline CDR1 and CDR2 sequences are LGHDT and YNNKEL (reference sequence). This CDR3 is CASSQELHRERYQPQHF. The CDR3 DNA is TGTGCCAGCAGCCAAGAACTTCATCGAGAGAGATATCAGCCCCAGCATTTT.

This chain uses TRBV11-2 with TRBJ2-7; D gene ambiguous. Germline V gene sequence: CDR1 SGHAT, CDR2 FQNNGV. The germline V and J ends were trimmed by 4 bases and 1 base, with 11 bases remaining between them. CDR3 size: 14 residues. CDR3 amino acids: CASSSTRSSYEQYF. The CDR3 nucleotides are TGTGCCAGCAGCTCCACCAGGTCATCCTACGAGCAGTACTTC.

This chain connects TRBV29-1 to TRBJ2-1; the D gene is possibly TRBD2 (6 bases). The CDR3 loop spans 13 amino acids. Germline values: CDR1 SQVTM, CDR2 ANQGSEA. The CDR3 loop reads CSHSPRESIEQFF. CDR3 nucleotides: TGCAGTCATAGCCCTCGGGAGAGCATTGAGCAGTTCTTC.

The V call is TRBV5-6, the J call TRBJ1-1, with 7 bases aligning to TRBD1. This CDR3 comprises 15 residues. Germline CDR1 is SGHDT and CDR2 is YYEEEE. V shed 3 bases and J 0 bases; nucleotides not matched to a gene: 5. The CDR3 spells CASSSGQVMNTEAFF. DNA for the CDR3: TGTGCCAGCAGCTCTGGACAGGTAATGAACACTGAAGCTTTCTTT.

In its sample, this clone was seen once. V usage is TRBV3-1 (or the pseudogene TRBV3-2) and J usage is TRBJ1-3; D is perhaps TRBD1 (6 bases). The CDR3 runs to 14 residues. The germline V gene encodes CDR1 LGHDT and CDR2 YNNKEL (reference sequence). The germline V and J ends were trimmed by 8 bases and 1 base, with 12 bases remaining between them. The CDR3 loop reads CASLLQGSGNTIYF. DNA for the CDR3: TGTGCCAGCCTGTTACAGGGTTCTGGAAACACCATATATTTT.

This rearrangement joins TRBV10-3 to TRBJ1-1; D not resolved. Trimming took off 6 bases at V and 6 bases at J, with 17 bases between the two ends. In germline, CDR1 is ENHRY, CDR2 SYGVKD. CDR3 size: 14 residues. The CDR3 nucleotides are TGTGCCATCAGGACACAGCCGGAGGGAGCTGAAGCTTTCTTT. It codes for CAIRTQPEGAEAFF.

The DNA of the CDR3 is TGTGCCAGCAGCTTACAGTTCAGAAGCAATCAGCCCCAGCATTTT. Amino acids: CASSLQFRSNQPQHF. This chain links TRBV5-8 with TRBJ1-5; D remains unclear. The CDR3 sequence is 15 residues long. With 2 bases removed from V and 1 base from J, the gap between germline ends came to 10 bases. CDR1 SGHTS and CDR2 YDEGEE come from the germline V gene.

The chain links TRBV10-3 to TRBJ2-1, with 11 bases matching TRBD2. Looked up from germline, CDR1 is ENHRY and CDR2 is SYGVKD. V trimming: 6 bases; J trimming: 13 bases; junction bases outside the gene matches: 5. The CDR3 contains 12 residues. The CDR3 loop is CAISGSGGAQFF. DNA of the CDR3: TGTGCCATCAGCGGTAGCGGGGGGGCCCAGTTCTTC.

This clone has just one count. This chain uses TRBV29-1 with TRBJ2-2; 11 nucleotides match TRBD2. CDR3 length equals 17 residues. With 5 bases clipped from V and 1 base from J, the junction kept 9 bases outside the gene matches. Germline CDR1 SQVTM, CDR2 ANQGSEA. The CDR3 region is CSVRLAGGGVNTGELFF. As DNA, the CDR3 is TGCAGCGTTCGTCTAGCGGGAGGAGGCGTGAACACCGGGGAGCTGTTTTTT.

J is TRBJ1-2 and V is TRBV5-6; D possibly corresponds to TRBD1 (5 bases). The CDR3 runs to 13 residues. V was shortened by 6 bases and J by 4 bases, with 13 bases between the two germline ends. Looked up from germline, CDR1 is SGHDT and CDR2 is YYEEEE. Here the CDR3 DNA reads TGTGCCAGCACCCCGCGGGGGTTCTATGGCTACACCTTC. Translation gives CASTPRGFYGYTF.